This T cell receptor beta chain was observed in a study of cytomegalovirus exposure and HLA in healthy donors. The wider study: An earlier analysis identified 95 million to 120 million unique TCR beta sequences in about 180 million T cells. Unique TCRs from HLA-typed donors, 80 million to 100 million of them, were held in an early data release.

Note on this clone: Antigen unknown.

With 60 Vbeta and 13 Jbeta primers, the PCR was carried out. Clones were sequenced by immunoSEQ multiplex PCR, and TCRdb holds only the in-frame ones, with some missing. In the table there are fewer than 250,000 clones, around 85% of which are singletons. Study-wide findings and caveats: TRBV6-2, TRBV6-3 and some other V segments were unresolvable in 87-base-pair reads. A few CMV-associated chains proved CMV antigen-specific in vitro.

This CDR3 is 13 amino acids long. Germline V gene sequence: CDR1 SGHNT, CDR2 YYREEE (reference sequence). V shed 3 bases, J shed 8 bases, and the junction held 6 bases outside the gene matches. V is TRBV5-4 and J is TRBJ1-2, with 8 bases that match TRBD1. The sample was PBMCs. The source of this sequence is a human donor in good health. The CDR3 DNA sequence: TGTGCCAGCAGCTCGGGACAGGAGTTCGGCTACACCTTC. Protein: CASSSGQEFGYTF. The full variable domain, rest sourced from reference TRBV5-4 and TRBJ1-2, is ETGVTQSPTHLIKTRGQQVTLRCSSQSGHNTVSWYQQALGQGPQFIFQYYREEENGRGNFPPRFSGLQFPNYSSELNVNALELDDSALYLCASSSGQEFGYTFGSGTRLTVV.